The 14 T cell receptor beta chains given below trace back to one sample, sequenced in a study of siplizumab effects on memory and regulatory T cells. Sequencing used immunoSEQ multiplex PCR; TCRdb keeps in-frame clones, though not all of them. The data contain under 100,000 clones, 80% to 90% of them singletons. Sequencing was performed on Tregs sorted from blood. The receptors shown here come from a human donor in good health.

The chain combines TRBV19 with TRBJ2-3; unclear D gene. Trimming removed 7 bases from V and 2 bases from J, with 19 bases in between. The CDR3 is made up of 16 amino acids. The germline CDR1 and CDR2 sequences are LNHDA and SQIVND (reference sequence). The CDR3 is CASMPPAPAPTDTQYF. The CDR3, as DNA: TGTGCCAGTATGCCCCCGGCTCCAGCCCCCACAGATACGCAGTATTTT.

This rearrangement joins TRBV6-1 to TRBJ1-1; D call uncertain. The germline V gene encodes CDR1 MNHNS and CDR2 SASEGT. Trimming cost V 2 bases and J 5 bases, with 6 bases left between them. This CDR3 is built from 12 residues. CDR3 sequence (DNA): TGTGCCAGCAGTGAAATGGGGACTGAAGCTTTCTTT. Encoded protein: CASSEMGTEAFF.

Only one count was recorded for this clone. The chain is built from TRBV27 and TRBJ1-5; TRBD1 aligns across 7 bases. Trimming removed 8 bases from V and 7 bases from J; junction bases left unmatched: 2. This CDR3 has 11 amino acids. In germline, CDR1 is MNHEY, CDR2 SMNVEV (reference sequence). The CDR3 DNA sequence: TGTGCCAGCGGGGACAGCCAGCCCCAGCATTTT. Its protein is CASGDSQPQHF.

Only a few counts were recorded for this clone. This chain joins TRBV2 and TRBJ2-7; 11 nucleotides match TRBD1. V lost 8 bases and J lost 12; bases outside the gene matches: 6. Germline V lookup: CDR1 SNHLY, CDR2 FYNNEI. The CDR3 extends over 11 amino acids. This chain's CDR3 is CASSDRGRRYF. CDR3 DNA: TGTGCCAGCTCGGACAGGGGGCGCCGGTACTTC.

The rearrangement links TRBV6-5 to TRBJ2-7; 7 nucleotides agree with TRBD2. The CDR3 is 11 amino acids. CDR1 is MNHEY, CDR2 SVGAGI, per germline. The V and J ends lost 6 bases and 11 bases, in that order; junction bases with no gene match: 7. CDR3 in DNA: TGTGCCAGCAGGTCCCCGGGGGGAGAGTACTTC. This translates into CASRSPGGEYF.

This clone occurred once. The chain joins TRBV6-1 to TRBJ2-2; possibly TRBD2 for D (5 bases). The CDR3 loop spans 15 amino acids. V was clipped by 1 base and J by 5 bases, with 11 bases between them. Germline V gives CDR1 MNHNS, CDR2 SASEGT. The CDR3: CASSEGGLGTGELFF. The CDR3 nucleotides read TGTGCCAGCAGTGAAGGAGGGTTAGGGACCGGGGAGCTGTTTTTT.

This clone was detected only once. The chain recombines TRBV7-9 with TRBJ1-3; D uncertain. This CDR3 has 16 residues. The ends were cut back, 3 bases at V and 4 bases at J, with 16 bases in the middle. Germline CDR1 is SEHNR and CDR2 is FQNEAQ (reference sequence). CDR3 bases: TGTGCCAGCAGCTTGGCTTTGCGGACTAGGGGAAACACCATATATTTT. Translated: CASSLALRTRGNTIYF.

The rearrangement joins TRBV29-1 to TRBJ2-7; 8 bases align to TRBD1. There are 13 residues in the CDR3. The J segment lost 2 bases and the V segment lost 7 bases, leaving 7 bases of the junction unmatched. The germline CDR1 and CDR2 sequences are SQVTM and ANQGSEA. DNA of the CDR3: TGCAGCGGTTGGACAGGGACAACCTACGAGCAGTACTTC. This encodes CSGWTGTTYEQYF.

The chain combines TRBV6-5 with TRBJ1-2; the match to TRBD1 covers 7 bases. The CDR3 contains 12 residues. J was trimmed by 8 bases and V by 6 bases; bases with no gene match: 6. From germline, CDR1 is MNHEY and CDR2 SVGAGI. The CDR3 protein is CASRDVRGGYTF. In nucleotides, the CDR3 is TGTGCCAGCAGGGACGTCAGGGGGGGCTACACCTTC.

This chain connects TRBV6-9 to TRBJ2-7; tentatively, D is TRBD1 or TRBD2 (5 bases each). Germline CDR1 and CDR2: MNHGY and SVAAGI. Trimming took off 2 bases at V and 1 base at J, with 6 bases between the two ends. This CDR3 contains 13 residues. The CDR3 DNA is TGTGCCAGCAGTTATGGGGGATCCTACGAGCAGTACTTC. It codes for CASSYGGSYEQYF.

This chain joins TRBV18 and TRBJ2-7, with D possibly TRBD1 on 6 matching bases. Between the trimmed V and J ends, which lost 1 base and 6 bases, there was a span of 13 bases. CDR3 size: 14 residues. The germline gives CDR1 KGHSH, CDR2 LQKENI. The CDR3 reads CASSPRLQGREQYF. DNA of the CDR3: TGTGCCAGCTCACCACGCTTACAGGGTCGCGAGCAGTACTTC.

This chain joins TRBV19 and TRBJ2-3; D remains unclear. V lost 3 bases, J lost 6 bases, and 10 bases lay in between. Per the germline V gene, CDR1 is LNHDA and CDR2 is SQIVND (reference sequence). This CDR3 region has 13 residues. The DNA of the CDR3 is TGTGCCAGTAGTATGGGCCATTTGGATACGCAGTATTTT. It codes for CASSMGHLDTQYF.

This rearrangement joins TRBV9 to TRBJ2-3, with 7 bases lining up with TRBD1. The CDR3 totals 13 residues. CDR1 is SGDLS and CDR2 is YYNGEE in the germline V gene. V lost 4 bases to trimming and J lost 4 bases; unmatched junction nucleotides: 3. The CDR3 DNA is TGTGCCAGCAGCCCGCAGGGGGCAGATACGCAGTATTTT. Its translation: CASSPQGADTQYF.

This clone was detected only a few times. The chain combines TRBV7-9 with TRBJ2-2; 10 positions match TRBD1. The germline V gene has CDR1 SEHNR and CDR2 FQNEAQ (reference sequence). CDR3 length: 17 amino acids. V was pared by 5 bases and J by 7 bases, with 13 bases of the junction left unmatched. The DNA of the CDR3 is TGTGCCAGCAGCCCTTTTTCCGTCGGGACAGGGGTCGGGGAGCTGTTTTTT. This encodes CASSPFSVGTGVGELFF. Together with reference TRBV7-9 and TRBJ2-2, the CDR3 gives the full variable domain: DTGVSQNPRHKITKRGQNVTFRCDPISEHNRLYWYRQTLGQGPEFLTYFQNEAQLEKSRLLSDRFSAERPKGSFSTLEIQRTEQGDSAMYLCASSPFSVGTGVGELFFGEGSRLTVL.